This TCR beta chain was captured by sequencing in a study of blood T cells in healthy people across ages. Findings and caveats of the study: Diversity of TCR beta correlated strongly with naive T cell percentage. Greater diversity and more naive CD4+ cells were seen in long-lived donors than in aged donors.

A minimum of 5 micrograms of total RNA was extracted per sample. A J-beta primer mix and a sample-barcoded 5' primer were used in a second PCR of roughly 6 to 11 cycles. TCRdb fed the 5' RACE reads into MiXCR, producing one record per CDR3 protein. The sample lists around 1.5 million distinct CDR3 sequences; around 55% were seen once. Details on this clonotype: Its antigen is currently unknown.

This CDR3 region has 16 residues. The V gene lost 3 bases and the J gene lost 0 bases, with 9 bases spanning the gap. The germline gives CDR1 MDHEN, CDR2 SYDVKM. Sequencing was performed on blood. The sequence came from a man between 18 and 29 years old in good health. The J gene is TRBJ1-6, the V gene TRBV28, with D unresolved. The CDR3 nucleotides are TGTGCCAGCAGTTTGGGCGTCAGCTCCTATAATTCACCCCTCCACTTT. Its protein is CASSLGVSSYNSPLHF.